This is a list of T cell receptor beta chains from one sample in a study of T cells in Graves' hyperthyroidism and ophthalmopathy. Each CDR3 protein is one row after TCRdb ran MiXCR on the multiplex PCR reads. The sample lists approximately 360,000 distinct CDR3 sequences, 25% seen once, with roughly 70% in the top ten. Sequencing input: blood. The origin of the receptors is a man aged 50 or older with Graves' hyperthyroidism. Each CDR3 is given without its conserved first and last residue. D genes are given only for firm matches.

>TRBV27|.|TRBJ2-5
ASSLKGSQETQY
>TRBV28|.|TRBJ2-1
ASSPSSSYNEQF
>TRBV7-2|TRBD2|TRBJ2-7
ASSLSLGDYPYEQY
>TRBV19|TRBD2|TRBJ2-5
ASSSGLAGAGETQY
>TRBV7-3|.|TRBJ2-2
ASSPGVTGELF
>TRBV3-1|TRBD1|TRBJ1-2
ASNPGQGAYT
>TRBV2|.|TRBJ1-6
ASSEEGGGNSPLH
>TRBV3-1|.|TRBJ1-5
ASSPSQVRPQH
>TRBV6-1|.|TRBJ1-1
ASSEYRRGEAF
>TRBV7-2|TRBD2|TRBJ2-3
ASSQVRAGGPDTQY
>TRBV28|.|TRBJ1-1
ASSFGGALNTEAF
>TRBV15|.|TRBJ2-7
ATSASRGLTYEQY
>TRBV6-1|.|TRBJ1-1
ASREDRIMNTEAF
>TRBV2|TRBD2|TRBJ2-3
ASRPGLVSTDTQY
>TRBV29-1|.|.
SVGIAGNEQY
>TRBV10-3|.|TRBJ2-2
AIGRGQGRRELF
>TRBV30|TRBD1|TRBJ1-2
AWSPAISDRPYGYT
>TRBV5-1|TRBD1|TRBJ2-3
ASSSGAGGFTDTQY
>TRBV7-2|TRBD2|TRBJ2-5
ASSPVAGETQY
>TRBV12-3/TRBV12-4|.|TRBJ2-7
ASEGSVGDEQY
>TRBV20-1|TRBD2|TRBJ2-1
SARTSARDEQF
>TRBV5-1|.|TRBJ2-5
ASSLVIGQETQY
>TRBV7-6|.|TRBJ2-7
TSSLGPNEQY
>TRBV28|.|TRBJ1-1
ASSEGQGWTEAF
>TRBV15|TRBD2|TRBJ2-5
ATRTGRAEKTQY
>TRBV7-3|.|TRBJ1-2
ASSLIGGQSYGYT
>TRBV11-2|.|TRBJ2-2
ASSLVTLAGELF
>TRBV27|TRBD2|TRBJ2-2
ASAITTSGTGGTGELF
>TRBV11-1|.|TRBJ1-5
ASSLAGFQPQH
>TRBV20-1|TRBD2|TRBJ2-4
SAKKAGGAKNIQY
>TRBV5-1|TRBD2|TRBJ2-3
ASSPRLAGQTDTQY
>TRBV7-2|TRBD2|TRBJ2-7
ASSSSTSGRGEQY
>TRBV27|TRBD2|TRBJ2-7
ASSFRAPSGGPYEQY
>TRBV7-2|TRBD1|TRBJ2-5
ASSDRVGGTEY
>TRBV7-9|TRBD1|TRBJ2-1
ASSSPGQGVHEQF
>TRBV30|TRBD2|TRBJ2-2
AWSVPTGTSGGELF
>TRBV27|.|TRBJ2-7
ASSFAPSYEQY
>TRBV18|.|TRBJ1-4
ASSPASRAPLEKLF
>TRBV2|TRBD2|TRBJ2-1
ASSGGLAGYNEQF
>TRBV27|TRBD2|TRBJ2-5
ASSFVSTSGYQETQY
>TRBV6-1|.|TRBJ2-2
ASRLTSSGTGELF
>TRBV9|.|TRBJ2-2
ASSVAGATGELF
>TRBV12-5|.|TRBJ2-7
ASALSGYEQY
>TRBV7-9|TRBD2|TRBJ2-2
ASLLAGDSGELF
>TRBV20-1|TRBD1|TRBJ2-7
SARDGTGGAYEQY
>TRBV6-1|.|TRBJ1-1
ASRRATGNAEAF
>TRBV20-1|.|TRBJ2-2
SARPTGTTGELF
>TRBV29-1|.|TRBJ1-2
SVVDGGYT
>TRBV10-3|TRBD1|TRBJ1-2
AISDPDRGGGYT